These T cell receptor beta chains were read from a single sample in a study of T-cell reconstitution after alpha-beta-depleted transplantation in children. TCRdb called the PCR reads again in MiXCR, with one record for every CDR3 protein. The sample carries roughly 490,000 distinct CDR3 sequences, about 10% recorded once. The starting material was PBMCs, mostly from graft donor cells, obtained 180 days after TCRalphabeta/CD19-depleted stem cell transplant. The receptors originated from a female patient aged 2 to 10 who had a stem cell transplant for aplastic anemia, so the T cells may come from the graft donor. CDR3s include the opening cysteine and the closing phenylalanine or tryptophan. The D gene is left open where the match is weak. The listing skips clone size in some rows; elsewhere it reads once, few, many or a size class.

d_call clone_size j_call v_call cdr3_nt cdr3_aa
. few TRBJ2-5 TRBV5-1 TGCGCCAGCAGCGTGAGTGGCGGCCAAGAGACCCAGTACTTC CASSVSGGQETQYF
. few TRBJ1-2 TRBV12-3/TRBV12-4 TGTGCCAGCAGTTTTGCCGTTCTCTATGGCTACACCTTC CASSFAVLYGYTF
. . TRBJ2-1 TRBV10-3 TGTGCCATCAGTGACTCGCAGGGCTACAATGAGCAGTTCTTC CAISDSQGYNEQFF
. many TRBJ2-7 TRBV5-1 TGCGCCAGCTCCAAGGATGCGTTCGAGCAGTACTTC CASSKDAFEQYF
TRBD2 . TRBJ2-7 TRBV9 TGTGCCAGCGGGACTAGCTCGGGGGAGCAGTACTTC CASGTSSGEQYF
TRBD2 few TRBJ2-7 TRBV20-1 TGCAGTGCTAGGTATAGCGGGGCCCTAGGGGAGCAGTACTTC CSARYSGALGEQYF
. few TRBJ2-5 TRBV21-1 TGTGCCAGCAGCAAAAAGACAGGGGCCCGCCAAGAGACCCAGTACTTC CASSKKTGARQETQYF
. few TRBJ1-4 TRBV4-3 TGCGCCAGCAGCCAAGCGCCGGGGTTCGTTGAAAAACTGTTTTTT CASSQAPGFVEKLFF
. few TRBJ1-2 TRBV27 TGTGCCAGCAGTCACCGGGGCCTACTTGAAGTCTATGGCTACACCTTC CASSHRGLLEVYGYTF
TRBD1 . TRBJ1-2 TRBV28 TGTGCCAGTACGCCGGACAGGGTTCGGTATGGTGGTGGCTACACCTTC CASTPDRVRYGGGYTF
. few TRBJ2-7 TRBV10-3 TGTGCCATCAGTGACGGGCGGACCGGCTCCTACGAGCAGTACTTC CAISDGRTGSYEQYF
. . TRBJ2-2 TRBV14 TGTGCCAGCAGCCAAGGAAGGGAGCTGTTTTTT CASSQGRELFF
TRBD2 . TRBJ2-3 TRBV4-2 TGTGCCAGCAGCCATGACATTAGGACTAGCAGAAGCACAGATACGCAGTATTTT CASSHDIRTSRSTDTQYF
. few TRBJ2-1 TRBV11-2 TGTGCCAGCAGCTTAGAACACAGGGTTTGGAGTTACAATGAGCAGTTCTTC CASSLEHRVWSYNEQFF
. many TRBJ1-1 TRBV15 TGTGCCACCAGCAGAGATCTGGGAAGTAGGAACACTGAAGCTTTCTTT CATSRDLGSRNTEAFF
TRBD2 few TRBJ2-7 TRBV10-3 TGTGCCACGACCGGGGGGTATGGAAAATACGAGCAGTACTTC CATTGGYGKYEQYF
. . TRBJ2-1 TRBV28 TGTGCCAGCAGTTTAAGGGATAGGGCTTTCGAAGAGCAGTTCTTC CASSLRDRAFEEQFF
. . TRBJ2-7 TRBV6-2/TRBV6-3 TGTGCCAGCCGCGGACAGCCCTACGAGCAGTACTTC CASRGQPYEQYF
TRBD1 many TRBJ2-2 TRBV5-1 TGCGCCAGCAGCTTGGCCCCACAGGGGTCGAACACCGGGGAGCTGTTTTTT CASSLAPQGSNTGELFF
. . TRBJ1-5 TRBV19 TGTGCCAGTAGTAGAGGACAGAGTACGGGCAATCAGCCCCAGCATTTT CASSRGQSTGNQPQHF
. few TRBJ1-2 TRBV4-3 TGCGCCAGCAGCCAACCAAAAGCAAGAAATGGCTACACCTTC CASSQPKARNGYTF
. many TRBJ1-2 TRBV15 TGTGCCACCAGCAGAAAAACAAGTAACTATGGCTACACCTTC CATSRKTSNYGYTF
. few TRBJ1-1 TRBV20-1 TGCAGTGCACCGCGGGCCGGGGCGCCCCACACTGAAGCTTTCTTT CSAPRAGAPHTEAFF
. many TRBJ1-5 TRBV21-1 TGTGCCAGCAGCCCCGAAAACAGTAGCAATCAGCCCCAGCATTTT CASSPENSSNQPQHF
TRBD1 . TRBJ1-2 TRBV19 TGTGCCAGTAGTATTCGGACAGGGGGCTACTATGGCTACACCTTC CASSIRTGGYYGYTF
. few TRBJ2-7 TRBV7-2 TGTGCCAGCAGCCGTGGACGTACCTCCTACGAGCAGTACTTC CASSRGRTSYEQYF
TRBD1 . TRBJ1-5 TRBV7-2 TGTGCCAGCAGTACACAGGGGGCTGATCAGCCCCAGCATTTT CASSTQGADQPQHF
. few TRBJ2-4 TRBV7-2 TGTGCCAGCAATCCTGGGACCTGGGGGCTAGCCCAAAACATTCAGTACTTC CASNPGTWGLAQNIQYF
TRBD1 . TRBJ1-1 TRBV7-3 TGTGCCAGCAGCTTGGACAGGCGAGGCACTGAAGCTTTCTTT CASSLDRRGTEAFF
TRBD1 . TRBJ2-1 TRBV9 TGTGCCAGCAGCGCCCGGGACAGGTATTACAATGAGCAGTTCTTC CASSARDRYYNEQFF
TRBD2 few TRBJ2-5 TRBV6-5 TGTGCCAGCAGTTATAGCGGGTCCGTGTCCGGGGGGACCCAGTACTTC CASSYSGSVSGGTQYF
TRBD1 few TRBJ2-5 TRBV4-1 TGCGCCAGCAGCCAAGCAGACAGGGTCGGCCAAGAGACCCAGTACTTC CASSQADRVGQETQYF
. few TRBJ2-2 TRBV7-9 TGTGCCAGCAGCCCCACCCGCTTACTAGTGGGGAACACCGGGGAGCTGTTTTTT CASSPTRLLVGNTGELFF